These 22 T cell receptor beta chains came from one sample sequenced in a study of blood T cells in healthy people across ages. A J-beta primer mix and a sample-barcoded 5' primer were used in a second PCR of about 7 to 12 cycles. From the 5' RACE reads, TCRdb called clonotypes with MiXCR, one entry per CDR3 protein. The sample contains about 1.4 million distinct CDR3 sequences, approximately 59% of which appear only once. The specimen was blood. These receptors all come from a man younger than 35 in good health.

The V call is TRBV4-2, the J call TRBJ2-5, with TRBD2 matching over 7 bases. CDR3 length: 15 residues. CDR1 and CDR2 from the germline V gene are LGHNA and YNFKEQ. The ends lost 3 bases at V and 1 base at J; junction bases unmatched: 5. The CDR3 DNA follows: TGTGCCAGCAGCCACACCAGCGGGGCCCAAGAGACCCAGTACTTC. This gives the protein CASSHTSGAQETQYF.

The CDR3 sequence is CSATTGTSDGSEQFF. CDR3 nucleotides: TGCAGTGCCACAACCGGGACTAGCGACGGCAGTGAGCAGTTCTTC. The rearrangement joins TRBV20-1 to TRBJ2-1; TRBD2 aligns across 10 bases. The CDR3 is 15 amino acids. Germline CDR1 is DFQATT and CDR2 is SNEGSKA (reference sequence). V lost 6 bases to trimming and J lost 9 bases; unmatched junction nucleotides: 14.

The rearrangement joins TRBV5-1 to TRBJ1-1; D may be TRBD1 (6 bases). CDR1 is SGHRS and CDR2 is YFSETQ in the germline V gene. The CDR3 loop spans 16 amino acids. Deletions cut 1 base from V and 4 bases from J, with 17 bases between. In nucleotides, the CDR3 is TGCGCCAGCAGCTTGCGGGGGGGCGAAATGGCCACTGAAGCTTTCTTT. Translating it yields CASSLRGGEMATEAFF.

The V and J genes are TRBV7-6 and TRBJ1-4; D is uncertain. The V and J ends lost 0 bases and 4 bases respectively, with 12 bases between them. The CDR3 is 16 residues long. CDR1 and CDR2 (germline): SGHVS, FNYEAQ. In nucleotides, the CDR3 is TGTGCCAGCAGCTTAGCAATCGGGCGTAATAATGAAAAACTGTTTTTT. Translated: CASSLAIGRNNEKLFF.

V gene TRBV27 combines with J gene TRBJ2-7, with TRBD2 matching 7 bases. The germline gives CDR1 MNHEY, CDR2 SMNVEV (reference sequence). Losses at the gene ends were 5 bases for V and 2 bases for J; bases not matched to a gene: 9. The CDR3 runs 15 residues. The CDR3 region has the DNA TGTGCCAGCAGTCCGCAGCGGGACGGGGCCTACGAGCAGTACTTC. Encoded protein: CASSPQRDGAYEQYF.

The chain joins TRBV27 to TRBJ2-1; D remains unclear. Trimming left V 6 bases short and J 4 bases short, with 19 bases between. The germline V gene has CDR1 MNHEY and CDR2 SMNVEV (reference sequence). This CDR3 comprises 16 residues. The CDR3 nucleotides read TGTGCCAGCAGCCATGGACCACCTTCCCCGTACAATGAGCAGTTCTTC. Translated, it gives CASSHGPPSPYNEQFF.

This clonotype turned up a few times. In DNA, the CDR3 is TGTGCCGTCCTATCCCGGGAGCAGGGAGAGACCCAGTACTTC. Protein: CAVLSREQGETQYF. The chain uses TRBV10-3 and TRBJ2-5, with D perhaps matching TRBD2 (6 bases). Trimming took 11 bases from V and 4 from J, leaving 20 bases between them. Germline CDR1 is ENHRY and CDR2 is SYGVKD. The CDR3 runs to 14 residues.

This clonotype was recorded only once. The gene calls are TRBV21-1 and TRBJ2-7. TRBV21-1 is shown as a pseudogene. The CDR3 has 14 amino acids. CDR3 sequence: CASSLGWLSLKQYF. CDR3 in DNA: TGTGCCAGCAGCCTGGGGTGGCTGAGTCTGAAGCAGTACTTC.

The chain employs TRBV28 and TRBJ1-5; D gene ambiguous. Germline values: CDR1 MDHEN, CDR2 SYDVKM. V gave up 7 bases and J gave up 0 bases, with 16 bases separating them. CDR3 length equals 16 residues. The CDR3 sequence is CASIPMTEGSNQPQHF. Here the CDR3 DNA reads TGTGCCAGCATTCCCATGACCGAGGGTAGCAATCAGCCCCAGCATTTT. Full variable domain (remainder filled in from reference TRBV28 and TRBJ1-5): DVKVTQSSRYLVKRTGEKVFLECVQDMDHENMFWYRQDPGLGLRLIYFSYDVKMKEKGDIPEGYSVSREKKERFSLILESASTNQTSMYLCASIPMTEGSNQPQHFGDGTRLSIL.

Points on this clonotype: Compared with germline, one end of the junction differs, possibly owing to a read error. The J gene is TRBJ1-2, the V gene TRBV6-5; no clear D gene. In germline, CDR1 is MNHEY, CDR2 SVGAGI. The CDR3 spans 14 residues. The CDR3 region has the DNA TGTGCCAGCAGTGACTCGAGAGTGGACTATGGCTACACCTTC. Protein product: CASSDSRVDYGYTF.

The chain is built from TRBV29-1 and TRBJ1-1, with D uncertain. The germline gives CDR1 SQVTM, CDR2 ANQGSEA. V lost 6 bases and J lost 0, with 11 bases in between. The CDR3 totals 13 residues. The CDR3, as DNA: TGCAGCGTAGGAGGGTTCGTGAACACTGAAGCTTTCTTT. Its translation: CSVGGFVNTEAFF. The variable domain in full, with the rest retrieved from reference TRBV29-1 and TRBJ1-1, is SAVISQKPSRDICQRGTSLTIQCQVDSQVTMMFWYRQQPGQSLTLIATANQGSEATYESGFVIDKFPISRPNLTFSTLTVSNMSPEDSSIYLCSVGGFVNTEAFFGQGTRLTVV.

This rearrangement joins TRBV12-3 or TRBV12-4 to TRBJ2-1; 9 bases align to TRBD2. The CDR3 runs to 15 residues. Trimming took 5 bases from V and 6 from J; bases not matched to a gene: 8. The CDR3 DNA follows: TGTGCCAGCAGTCAAAGCGGGGGGTACTTCAATGAGCAGTTCTTC. This sequence encodes CASSQSGGYFNEQFF.

The V and J genes are TRBV7-2 and TRBJ2-1, with a possible D match to TRBD2 (5 bases). Between the trimmed V and J ends, which lost 3 bases and 9 bases, there was a span of 15 bases. CDR1 SGHTA and CDR2 FQGNSA come from the germline V gene. The CDR3 length is 14 residues. This CDR3 reads CASSFRTLDGEQFF. Written as DNA, the CDR3 is TGTGCCAGCAGCTTCCGGACTCTGGATGGTGAGCAGTTCTTC.

The chain recombines TRBV5-5 with TRBJ1-6; D unclear. The CDR3 contains 14 residues. With 1 base removed from V and 8 bases from J, the gap between germline ends came to 10 bases. Germline V CDR1 and CDR2: SGHKS, YYEKEE (reference sequence). CDR3 sequence: CASSLSGRDSPLHF. The CDR3 DNA follows: TGTGCCAGCAGCTTGAGTGGTCGGGATTCACCCCTCCACTTT.

This clonotype was detected a few times. The chain couples TRBV6-6 to TRBJ2-1, with 9 bases lining up with TRBD1. The CDR3 has 14 amino acids. Germline trimming cut 8 bases from V and 5 bases from J; bases unmatched to any gene: 7. Germline V gene lookup returns CDR1 MNHNY and CDR2 SVGAGI (reference sequence). This chain's CDR3 is CASGGTGTHNEQFF. The DNA for the CDR3 is TGTGCCAGCGGCGGGACAGGGACCCACAATGAGCAGTTCTTC.

V gene TRBV6-1 combines with J gene TRBJ2-2; possibly TRBD2 for D (5 bases). Trimming left V 6 bases short and J 6 bases short, with 26 bases between. Germline values: CDR1 MNHNS, CDR2 SASEGT. The CDR3 has 18 amino acids. The CDR3 coding sequence is TGTGCCAGCAGCAACTGGGTTGGGGTTCGGGGTGAAGCCGGGGAGCTGTTTTTT. Encoded protein: CASSNWVGVRGEAGELFF.

V gene TRBV4-2 combines with J gene TRBJ2-2; 9 bases fit TRBD1. J gave up 10 bases and V 3 bases, and 3 bases lay outside the gene matches. The CDR3 is made up of 13 amino acids. Per germline, CDR1 LGHNA and CDR2 YNFKEQ. The CDR3 region is CASSHGDRAELFF. DNA for the CDR3: TGTGCCAGCAGCCATGGGGACAGGGCGGAGCTGTTTTTT.

This clonotype occurred a few times. This rearrangement joins TRBV10-3 to TRBJ2-7; tentatively, D is TRBD1 (6 bases). Trimming shortened V by 2 bases and J by 3 bases, and 14 bases separated the two germline ends. Germline V CDR1 and CDR2: ENHRY, SYGVKD. The CDR3 spans 15 residues. This CDR3 is CAISEPGQPNYEQYF. As DNA, the CDR3 is TGTGCCATCAGTGAGCCTGGACAGCCAAACTACGAGCAGTACTTC.

The chain recombines TRBV20-1 with TRBJ2-3; D is unclear. The CDR3 is made up of 11 amino acids. In germline, CDR1 is DFQATT, CDR2 SNEGSKA (reference sequence). V lost 7 bases to trimming and J lost 4 bases, with 9 bases between them. CDR3 sequence reads: CSGVAADTQYF. Written as DNA, the CDR3 is TGCAGTGGGGTAGCAGCAGATACGCAGTATTTT.

With respect to this clonotype: A junction end diverges from the germline sequence, so it may reflect a read error. The gene calls are TRBV14 and TRBJ2-3; the D is unclear. This CDR3 is 16 amino acids long. CDR1 is SGHDN and CDR2 is FVKESK in the germline V gene. The CDR3 spells CASSQDGRLGLDTQYF. The CDR3 region has the DNA TGTGCCAGTAGCCAAGACGGAAGGTTGGGCTTAGATACGCAGTATTTT.

The chain employs TRBV7-2 and TRBJ1-4, with D possibly TRBD1 on 5 matching bases. The germline V and J ends were trimmed by 3 bases and 4 bases, with 9 bases remaining between them. The CDR3 has 14 amino acids. Per germline, CDR1 SGHTA and CDR2 FQGNSA. CDR3 DNA sequence: TGTGCCAGCAGCTTCGACAGATATAATGAAAAACTGTTTTTT. It specifies CASSFDRYNEKLFF.

The J gene is TRBJ2-5, the V gene TRBV15; D unclear. V dropped 3 bases and J dropped 0 bases, with 5 bases sitting between them. This CDR3 comprises 13 residues. Per germline, CDR1 LNHNV and CDR2 YYDKDF (reference sequence). The CDR3 nucleotides are TGTGCCACCAGCAGCGGGTACCAAGAGACCCAGTACTTC. Translation gives CATSSGYQETQYF.